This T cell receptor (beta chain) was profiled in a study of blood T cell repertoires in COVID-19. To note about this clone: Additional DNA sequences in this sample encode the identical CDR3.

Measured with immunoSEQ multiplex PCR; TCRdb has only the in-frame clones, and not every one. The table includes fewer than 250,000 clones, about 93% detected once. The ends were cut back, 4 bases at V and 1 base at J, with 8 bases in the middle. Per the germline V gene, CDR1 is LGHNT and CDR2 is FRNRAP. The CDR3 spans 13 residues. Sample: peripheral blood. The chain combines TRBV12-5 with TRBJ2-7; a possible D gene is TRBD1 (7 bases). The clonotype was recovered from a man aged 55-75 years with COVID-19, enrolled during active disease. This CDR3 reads CASGSGGSYEQYF. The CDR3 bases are TGTGCTAGTGGTTCAGGGGGGTCCTACGAGCAGTACTTC.